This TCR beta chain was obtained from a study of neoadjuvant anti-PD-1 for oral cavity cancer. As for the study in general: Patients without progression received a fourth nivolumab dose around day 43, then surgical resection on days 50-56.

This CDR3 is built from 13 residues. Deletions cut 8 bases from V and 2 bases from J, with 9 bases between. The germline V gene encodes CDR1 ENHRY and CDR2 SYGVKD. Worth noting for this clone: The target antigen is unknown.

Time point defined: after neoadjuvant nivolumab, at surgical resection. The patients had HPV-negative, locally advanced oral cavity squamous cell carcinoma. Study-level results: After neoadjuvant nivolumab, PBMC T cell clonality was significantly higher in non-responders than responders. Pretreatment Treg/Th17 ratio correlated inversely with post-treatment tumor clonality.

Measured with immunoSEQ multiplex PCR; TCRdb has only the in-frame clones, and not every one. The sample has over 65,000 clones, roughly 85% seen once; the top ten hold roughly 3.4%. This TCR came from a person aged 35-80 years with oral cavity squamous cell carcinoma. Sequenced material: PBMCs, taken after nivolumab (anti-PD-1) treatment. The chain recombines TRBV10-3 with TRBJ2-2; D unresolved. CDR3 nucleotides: TGTGCCATCTCCGCAGATAACACCGGGGAGCTGTTTTTT. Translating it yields CAISADNTGELFF.